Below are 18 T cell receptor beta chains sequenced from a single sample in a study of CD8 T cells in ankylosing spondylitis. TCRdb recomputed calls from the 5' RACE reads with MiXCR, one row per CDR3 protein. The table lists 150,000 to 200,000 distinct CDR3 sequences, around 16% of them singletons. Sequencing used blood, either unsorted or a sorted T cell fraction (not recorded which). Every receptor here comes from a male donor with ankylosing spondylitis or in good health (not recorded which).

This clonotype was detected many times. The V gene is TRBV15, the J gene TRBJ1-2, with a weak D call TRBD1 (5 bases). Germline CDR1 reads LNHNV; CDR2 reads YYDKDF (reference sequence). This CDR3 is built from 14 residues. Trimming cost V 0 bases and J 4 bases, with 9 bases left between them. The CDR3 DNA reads TGTGCCACCAGCAGAGAAGCGGGGGTCTATGGCTACACCTTC. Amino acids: CATSREAGVYGYTF.

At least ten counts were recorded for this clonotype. CDR3 sequence: CSARDRVQETQYF. The CDR3 nucleotides are TGCAGTGCTAGAGACCGGGTCCAAGAGACCCAGTACTTC. The chain links TRBV20-1 to TRBJ2-5; no firm D call. CDR1 is DFQATT and CDR2 is SNEGSKA in the germline V gene (reference sequence). The length of the CDR3 is 13 residues. V lost 0 bases, J lost 1 base, and 6 bases lay in between.

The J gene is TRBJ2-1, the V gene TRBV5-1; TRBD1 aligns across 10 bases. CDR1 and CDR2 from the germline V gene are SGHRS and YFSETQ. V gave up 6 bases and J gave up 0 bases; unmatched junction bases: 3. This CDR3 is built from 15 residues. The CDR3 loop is CASTTGGGSYNEQFF. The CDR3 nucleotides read TGCGCCAGCACGACAGGGGGCGGCTCCTACAATGAGCAGTTCTTC.

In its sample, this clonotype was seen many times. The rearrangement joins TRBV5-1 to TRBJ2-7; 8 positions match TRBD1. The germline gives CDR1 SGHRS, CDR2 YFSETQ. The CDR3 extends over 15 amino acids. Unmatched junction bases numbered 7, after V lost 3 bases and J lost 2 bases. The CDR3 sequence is CASSSWTGIAYEQYF. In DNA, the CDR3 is TGCGCCAGCAGCTCTTGGACAGGGATCGCCTACGAGCAGTACTTC.

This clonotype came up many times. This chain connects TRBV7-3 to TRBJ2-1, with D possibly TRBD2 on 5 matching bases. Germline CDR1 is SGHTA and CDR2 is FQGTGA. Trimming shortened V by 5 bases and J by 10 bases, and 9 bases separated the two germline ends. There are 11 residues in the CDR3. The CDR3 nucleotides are TGTGCCAGCAGCGGCCCGGGAGAGCAGTTCTTC. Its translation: CASSGPGEQFF.

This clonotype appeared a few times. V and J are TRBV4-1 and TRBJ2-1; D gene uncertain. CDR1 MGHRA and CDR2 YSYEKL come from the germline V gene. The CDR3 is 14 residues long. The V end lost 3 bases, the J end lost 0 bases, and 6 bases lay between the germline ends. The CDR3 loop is CASSHTVSYNEQFF. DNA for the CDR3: TGCGCCAGCAGCCATACCGTCTCCTACAATGAGCAGTTCTTC.

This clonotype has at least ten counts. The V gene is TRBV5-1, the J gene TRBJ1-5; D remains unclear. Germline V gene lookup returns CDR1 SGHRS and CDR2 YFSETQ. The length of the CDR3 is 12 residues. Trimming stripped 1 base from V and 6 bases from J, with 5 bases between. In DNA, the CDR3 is TGCGCCAGCAGCTTGAACGGTCAGCCCCAGCATTTT. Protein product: CASSLNGQPQHF.

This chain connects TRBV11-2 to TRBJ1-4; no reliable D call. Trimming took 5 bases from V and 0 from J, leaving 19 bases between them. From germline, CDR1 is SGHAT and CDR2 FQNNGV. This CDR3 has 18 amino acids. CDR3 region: CASSIRARTHATNEKLFF. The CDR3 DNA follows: TGTGCCAGCAGCATAAGAGCTCGGACTCACGCAACTAATGAAAAACTGTTTTTT. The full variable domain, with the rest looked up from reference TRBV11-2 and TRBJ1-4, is EAGVAQSPRYKIIEKRQSVAFWCNPISGHATLYWYQQILGQGPKLLIQFQNNGVVDDSQLPKDRFSAERLKGVDSTLKIQPAKLEDSAVYLCASSIRARTHATNEKLFFGSGTQLSVL.

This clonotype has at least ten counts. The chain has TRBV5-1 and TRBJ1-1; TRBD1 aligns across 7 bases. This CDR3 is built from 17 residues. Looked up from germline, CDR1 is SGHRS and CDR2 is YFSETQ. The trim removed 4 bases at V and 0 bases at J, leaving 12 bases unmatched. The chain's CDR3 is CASSLGTARSMNTEAFF. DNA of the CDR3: TGCGCCAGCAGCCTCGGGACAGCGCGATCCATGAACACTGAAGCTTTCTTT.

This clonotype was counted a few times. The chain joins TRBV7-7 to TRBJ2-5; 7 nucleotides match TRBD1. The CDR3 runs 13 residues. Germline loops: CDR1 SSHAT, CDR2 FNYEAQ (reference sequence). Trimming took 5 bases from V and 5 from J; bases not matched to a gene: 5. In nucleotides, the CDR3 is TGTGCCAGCAGCCGACAGGGTTCGGAGACCCAGTACTTC. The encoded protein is CASSRQGSETQYF.

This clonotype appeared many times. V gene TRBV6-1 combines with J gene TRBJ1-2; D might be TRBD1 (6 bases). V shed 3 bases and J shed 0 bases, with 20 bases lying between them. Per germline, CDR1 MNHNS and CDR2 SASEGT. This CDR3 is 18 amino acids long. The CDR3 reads CASSDLGTTIVTNYGYTF. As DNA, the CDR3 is TGTGCCAGCAGTGATTTGGGGACAACGATAGTAACTAACTATGGCTACACCTTC.

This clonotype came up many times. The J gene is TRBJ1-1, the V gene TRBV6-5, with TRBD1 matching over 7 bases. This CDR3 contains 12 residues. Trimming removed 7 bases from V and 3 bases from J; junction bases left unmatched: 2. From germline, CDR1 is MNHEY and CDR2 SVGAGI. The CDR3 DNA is TGTGCCAGCAAGGGGGCGTACACTGAAGCTTTCTTT. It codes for CASKGAYTEAFF.

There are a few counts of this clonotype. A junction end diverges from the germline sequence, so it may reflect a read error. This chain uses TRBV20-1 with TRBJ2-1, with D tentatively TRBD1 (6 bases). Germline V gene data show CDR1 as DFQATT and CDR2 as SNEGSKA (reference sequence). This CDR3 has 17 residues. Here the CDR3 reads CCARESRGSLAYNEQFF. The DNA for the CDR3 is TGCTGTGCTAGGGAGTCGAGGGGGTCGCTAGCCTACAATGAGCAGTTCTTC.

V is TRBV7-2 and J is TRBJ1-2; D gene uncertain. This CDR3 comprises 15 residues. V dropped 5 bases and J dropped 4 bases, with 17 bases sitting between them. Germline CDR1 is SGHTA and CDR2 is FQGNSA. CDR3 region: CASSTTVGSGYGYTF. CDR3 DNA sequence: TGTGCCAGCAGCACCACAGTCGGGAGCGGCTATGGCTACACCTTC.

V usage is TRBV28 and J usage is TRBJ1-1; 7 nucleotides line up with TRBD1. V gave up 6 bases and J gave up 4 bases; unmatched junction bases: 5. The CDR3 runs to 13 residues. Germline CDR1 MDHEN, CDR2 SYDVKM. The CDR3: CASSRQGRTEAFF. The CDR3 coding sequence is TGTGCCAGCAGCCGACAGGGTCGCACTGAAGCTTTCTTT.

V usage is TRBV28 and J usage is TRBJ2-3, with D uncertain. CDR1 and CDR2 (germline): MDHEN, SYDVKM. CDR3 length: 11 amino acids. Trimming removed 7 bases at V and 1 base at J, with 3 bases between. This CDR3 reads CASMGTDTQYF. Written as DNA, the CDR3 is TGTGCCAGCATGGGCACAGATACGCAGTATTTT.

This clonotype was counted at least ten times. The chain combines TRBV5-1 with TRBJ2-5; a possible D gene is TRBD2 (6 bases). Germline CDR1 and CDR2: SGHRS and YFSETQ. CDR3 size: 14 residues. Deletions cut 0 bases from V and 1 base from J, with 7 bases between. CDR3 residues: CASSLEGLQETQYF. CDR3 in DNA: TGCGCCAGCAGCTTGGAGGGACTCCAAGAGACCCAGTACTTC.

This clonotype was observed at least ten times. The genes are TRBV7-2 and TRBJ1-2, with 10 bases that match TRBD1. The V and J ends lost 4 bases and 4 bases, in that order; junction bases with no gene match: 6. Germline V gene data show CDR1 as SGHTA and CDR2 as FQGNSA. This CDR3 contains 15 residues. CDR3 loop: CASSSHDRGPYGYTF. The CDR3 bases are TGTGCCAGCAGCTCGCACGACAGGGGGCCCTATGGCTACACCTTC. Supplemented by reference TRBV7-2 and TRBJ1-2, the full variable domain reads GAGVSQSPSNKVTEKGKDVELRCDPISGHTALYWYRQSLGQGLEFLIYFQGNSAPDKSGLPSDRFSAERTGGSVSTLTIQRTQQEDSAVYLCASSSHDRGPYGYTFGSGTRLTVV.